Below are 19 T cell receptor beta chains sequenced from a single sample in a study of PD-L1 blockade in urothelial cancer. TCRdb's table, derived via immunoSEQ multiplex PCR, lists solely in-frame clones and lacks some. The table records about 100,000 clones, approximately 86% of them present only once. The specimen was PBMCs, collected around atezolizumab (anti-PD-L1) treatment. The receptors were sampled from a man aged 50-59 years with urothelial cancer.

CDR3 sequence (DNA): TGTGCCAGCAGTCCCAATCAAGAGACCCAGTACTTC. Translated, it gives CASSPNQETQYF. This rearrangement joins TRBV28 to TRBJ2-5; D uncertain. V lost 5 bases to trimming and J lost 2 bases, with 6 bases between them. The germline V gene encodes CDR1 MDHEN and CDR2 SYDVKM. CDR3 length: 12 amino acids.

There are a few counts of this clone. The chain joins TRBV5-4 to TRBJ1-5; TRBD1 agrees at 8 bases. CDR3 length: 13 residues. Germline V gene lookup returns CDR1 SGHNT and CDR2 YYREEE (reference sequence). With 3 bases clipped from V and 6 bases from J, the junction kept 2 bases outside the gene matches. The CDR3 coding sequence is TGTGCCAGCAGCTCCCAGGGGGCTCAGCCCCAGCATTTT. Encoded protein: CASSSQGAQPQHF.

V and J are TRBV7-3 and TRBJ1-2; D call uncertain. Germline values: CDR1 SGHTA, CDR2 FQGTGA. The germline V and J ends were trimmed by 2 bases and 8 bases, with 15 bases remaining between them. The CDR3 spans 14 residues. The CDR3 here is CASSLPGVGRGYTF. CDR3 nucleotides: TGTGCCAGCAGCTTACCCGGTGTAGGGAGAGGCTACACCTTC.

The genes are TRBV28 and TRBJ2-1; 12 bases line up with TRBD2. Germline V CDR1 and CDR2: MDHEN, SYDVKM. The V segment lost 5 bases and the J segment 9 bases; nucleotides outside the gene matches: 14. This CDR3 region has 17 residues. CDR3 protein: CASSPRASSGRASEQFF. DNA of the CDR3: TGTGCCAGCAGTCCGCGTGCGTCTAGCGGGAGGGCCAGTGAGCAGTTCTTC. Variable domain in full (rest from reference TRBV28 and TRBJ2-1): DVKVTQSSRYLVKRTGEKVFLECVQDMDHENMFWYRQDPGLGLRLIYFSYDVKMKEKGDIPEGYSVSREKKERFSLILESASTNQTSMYLCASSPRASSGRASEQFFGPGTRLTVL.

The V and J genes are TRBV19 and TRBJ2-6; 7 bases align to TRBD2. The CDR3 extends over 19 amino acids. J lost 1 base, V lost 3 bases, and 12 bases had no gene match. Germline V gene lookup returns CDR1 LNHDA and CDR2 SQIVND (reference sequence). CDR3 in amino acids: CASSMLAGGGRSGANVLTF. CDR3 nucleotides: TGTGCCAGTAGTATGTTAGCGGGTGGAGGACGTTCTGGGGCCAACGTCCTGACTTTC.

J is TRBJ2-2 and V is TRBV7-8, with D possibly TRBD1 on 5 matching bases. The CDR3 extends over 16 amino acids. In germline, CDR1 is SGHVS, CDR2 FQNEAQ. The V gene lost 2 bases and the J gene lost 1 base, with 11 bases spanning the gap. The CDR3 is CASSLRWTLNTGELFF. CDR3 in DNA: TGTGCCAGCAGCTTAAGGTGGACATTGAACACCGGGGAGCTGTTTTTT.

The gene calls are TRBV10-2 and TRBJ2-3; TRBD2 matches 11 bases. V lost 8 bases, J lost 6 bases, and 10 bases stayed unmatched. Germline CDR1 is WSHSY and CDR2 is SAAADI. CDR3 length equals 15 residues. This CDR3 is CASQNPWTSGDTQYF. DNA of the CDR3: TGCGCCAGCCAGAACCCTTGGACTAGCGGGGATACGCAGTATTTT.

The chain uses TRBV19 and TRBJ1-4, with 10 nucleotides matching TRBD1. The CDR3 has 16 residues. Germline trimming cut 5 bases from V and 5 bases from J; bases unmatched to any gene: 8. CDR1 is LNHDA and CDR2 is SQIVND in the germline V gene (reference sequence). CDR3 in amino acids: CASSPLPGQGNEKLFF. Written as DNA, the CDR3 is TGTGCCAGTAGTCCCCTTCCGGGACAGGGGAATGAAAAACTGTTTTTT.

The chain has TRBV7-9 and TRBJ2-5; 9 bases line up with TRBD2. The junction had 9 bases not matched to a gene; V was cut back by 5 bases and J by 5 bases. The CDR3 consists of 15 residues. Germline V CDR1 and CDR2: SEHNR, FQNEAQ (reference sequence). The CDR3 region is CASSRDRSGGETQYF. In DNA, the CDR3 is TGTGCCAGCAGCCGAGACCGGAGCGGGGGGGAGACCCAGTACTTC.

The V gene is TRBV6-6, the J gene TRBJ1-5; 8 bases are a match to TRBD1. Germline assignment: CDR1 MNHNY and CDR2 SVGAGI (reference sequence). The V gene end was trimmed by 8 bases and the J gene end by 6 bases; junction bases not matched to a gene: 6. The CDR3 extends over 13 amino acids. CDR3 residues: CASRGQGGQPQHF. The CDR3 nucleotides read TGTGCCAGCCGCGGACAGGGAGGTCAGCCCCAGCATTTT.

This clone was seen more than once but under ten times. The chain joins TRBV4-1 to TRBJ2-5; TRBD2 is a possible D gene (5 bases). V was clipped by 4 bases and J by 4 bases, with 10 bases between them. Germline CDR1 reads MGHRA; CDR2 reads YSYEKL. This CDR3 is 13 amino acids long. The CDR3: CASSRLAGETQYF. The CDR3 DNA follows: TGCGCCAGCAGCCGCCTAGCAGGAGAGACCCAGTACTTC.

The chain uses TRBV29-1 and TRBJ1-4, with 7 bases identical to TRBD1. J gave up 8 bases and V 6 bases, and 12 bases lay outside the gene matches. The CDR3 sequence is 14 residues long. Germline V gene data show CDR1 as SQVTM and CDR2 as ANQGSEA. In DNA form, the CDR3 reads TGCAGCGTGAGGCTGCAGGGGGTTTGGGAAAAACTGTTTTTT. Its protein is CSVRLQGVWEKLFF.

This sequence joins TRBV5-5 and TRBJ2-3; no reliable D call. This CDR3 has 16 residues. Germline loops: CDR1 SGHKS, CDR2 YYEKEE (reference sequence). V gave up 3 bases and J gave up 3 bases, with 17 bases separating them. CDR3: CASSSIPDDITDTQYF. In DNA, the CDR3 is TGTGCCAGCAGCTCTATCCCCGACGACATAACAGATACGCAGTATTTT.

The chain uses TRBV5-4 and TRBJ2-1; 14 bases are shared with TRBD2. The CDR3 sequence is 16 residues long. Trimming at V came to 4 bases and at J to 5 bases, leaving 5 bases not matched to a gene. The V gene's germline CDR1 is SGHNT and CDR2 YYREEE (reference sequence). The CDR3 loop is CASSIGTSGGHNEQFF. In nucleotides, the CDR3 is TGTGCCAGCAGCATCGGGACTAGCGGGGGCCACAATGAGCAGTTCTTC.

This clone was picked up one time. The chain couples TRBV10-3 to TRBJ2-7; possibly TRBD1 for D (6 bases). V lost 0 bases to trimming and J lost 6 bases, with 6 bases between them. The germline gives CDR1 ENHRY, CDR2 SYGVKD. The CDR3 spans 12 residues. The CDR3 spells CAISESGGEQYF. The CDR3 DNA reads as TGTGCCATCAGTGAGTCAGGGGGCGAGCAGTACTTC.

The chain recombines TRBV5-1 with TRBJ2-1, with 10 bases fitting TRBD2. Trimming at V came to 4 bases and at J to 2 bases, leaving 6 bases not matched to a gene. The V gene's germline CDR1 is SGHRS and CDR2 YFSETQ. This CDR3 has 16 residues. This chain's CDR3 is CASSKSGRATYNEQFF. The CDR3 nucleotides are TGCGCCAGCAGCAAGAGCGGGAGGGCCACCTACAATGAGCAGTTCTTC.

This sequence joins TRBV23-1 and TRBJ1-6, with D possibly matching TRBD1 (5 bases). TRBV23-1 is marked as an open reading frame, function uncertain. CDR3 size: 18 residues. Trimming shortened V by 0 bases and J by 1 base, and 13 bases separated the two germline ends. The CDR3 sequence: CASSQSSGPSSYNSPLHF. CDR3 in DNA: TGCGCCAGCAGTCAATCGTCAGGGCCGAGTTCCTATAATTCACCCCTCCACTTT.

The chain couples TRBV19 to TRBJ2-7, with 12 bases lining up with TRBD2. The J segment lost 3 bases and the V segment lost 5 bases, leaving 5 bases of the junction unmatched. This CDR3 contains 15 residues. Germline V CDR1 and CDR2: LNHDA, SQIVND (reference sequence). This chain's CDR3 is CASSLRTSGVYEQYF. CDR3 in DNA: TGTGCCAGTAGTTTAAGGACTAGCGGGGTCTACGAGCAGTACTTC. Using reference TRBV19 and TRBJ2-7 for the parts outside the CDR3, the full variable domain is DGGITQSPKYLFRKEGQNVTLSCEQNLNHDAMYWYRQDPGQGLRLIYYSQIVNDFQKGDIAEGYSVSREKKESFPLTVTSAQKNPTAFYLCASSLRTSGVYEQYFGPGTRLTVT.

The CDR3 DNA sequence: TGTGCCAGCAGCGACCCAATTGGCGGGAGGGGTGGGGCCAACGTCCTGACTTTC. It is translated as CASSDPIGGRGGANVLTF. This chain links TRBV9 with TRBJ2-6; TRBD2 matches 9 bases. Germline-derived CDR1 and CDR2 are SGDLS and YYNGEE. This CDR3 has 18 residues. J gave up 3 bases and V 3 bases, and 10 bases lay outside the gene matches.